This T cell receptor (beta chain) emerged from a study of shared clonotypes between healthy human individuals. Per germline, CDR1 GTSNPN and CDR2 SVGIG (reference sequence). The CDR3 covers 15 residues. The V and J ends lost 4 bases and 2 bases respectively, with 15 bases between them. This clone has more than one count but fewer than ten. Assay runs were performed at deep level. Across several immunoSEQ plates, the genomic DNA of each subset was split evenly. Measured with immunoSEQ multiplex PCR; TCRdb has only the in-frame clones, and not every one. Here the sample spans 450,000 or so clones, 77% being singletons.

The sequence derives from a woman aged 35 to 49 in good health. Some clones in this sample may be carry-over from other donors' samples. The chain joins TRBV30 to TRBJ2-1, with TRBD2 as a possible D gene (6 bases). Sequencing was done on a sample of PBMCs. As DNA, the CDR3 is TGTGCCTGGAAGTCTGCGCGGGACCCCTACAATGAGCAGTTCTTC. Protein product: CAWKSARDPYNEQFF.